One sample yielded the 21 T cell receptor beta chains listed below, sequenced in a study of T cells in Graves' hyperthyroidism and ophthalmopathy. TCR beta CDR3 sequences were amplified from RNA transcripts. Primed by the HTBI set, a first-round RT-PCR was run on the TCR CDR3. TCRdb passed the multiplex PCR reads through MiXCR, listing each CDR3 protein once. Of approximately 640,000 distinct CDR3 sequences listed, 15% to 20% are singletons. Sequencing was carried out using blood. These receptors were obtained from a man aged 45-65 years with Graves' hyperthyroidism.

This clonotype has a count of ten or more. The chain joins TRBV25-1 to TRBJ2-7; D uncertain. Between the trimmed V and J ends, which lost 4 bases and 2 bases, there was a span of 9 bases. Germline loops: CDR1 MGHDK, CDR2 SYGVNS. The CDR3 is 13 residues long. CDR3 residues: CASSVGRPYEQYF. For the CDR3, the DNA is TGTGCCAGCAGTGTTGGCAGACCCTACGAGCAGTACTTC.

This clonotype was observed a few times. This chain links TRBV5-6 with TRBJ1-2; maybe TRBD1 (5 bases). V lost 4 bases and J 2 bases, leaving 9 bases between the germline ends. The length of the CDR3 is 13 residues. Germline V gene lookup returns CDR1 SGHDT and CDR2 YYEEEE. This chain's CDR3 is CASSTPGNYGYTF. CDR3 in DNA: TGTGCCAGCAGCACCCCAGGGAACTATGGCTACACCTTC.

This chain links TRBV3-1 with TRBJ2-1; 9 bases are shared with TRBD1. CDR1 LGHDT and CDR2 YNNKEL come from the germline V gene (reference sequence). This CDR3 spans 16 amino acids. V was pared by 5 bases and J by 4 bases, with 9 bases of the junction left unmatched. The CDR3 protein is CASSFGGQGLYNEQFF. The CDR3 DNA follows: TGTGCCAGCAGCTTCGGGGGACAGGGACTGTACAATGAGCAGTTCTTC.

This clonotype was detected ten times or more. This sequence joins TRBV18 and TRBJ2-3; D gene unclear. CDR3 length: 13 amino acids. Germline loops: CDR1 KGHSH, CDR2 LQKENI. The V gene lost 6 bases and the J gene lost 3 bases, with 10 bases spanning the gap. The CDR3 DNA is TGTGCCAGCTCTCGGACCAGGACAGATACGCAGTATTTT. Translating it yields CASSRTRTDTQYF.

This clonotype occurred a few times. V gene TRBV20-1 combines with J gene TRBJ2-3; TRBD2 aligns across 7 bases. From germline, CDR1 is DFQATT and CDR2 SNEGSKA (reference sequence). The CDR3 is made up of 14 amino acids. Trimming removed 2 bases from V and 6 bases from J; junction bases left unmatched: 8. As DNA, the CDR3 is TGCAGTGCTAGAATTGGCGGGAGTGGTGATACGCAGTATTTT. Protein sequence: CSARIGGSGDTQYF.

This clonotype was counted many times. In DNA, the CDR3 is TGTGCCAGCAGGCCGACTAATTCACCCCTCCACTTT. Protein sequence: CASRPTNSPLHF. The genes are TRBV28 and TRBJ1-6; D is ambiguous. Germline V gene sequence: CDR1 MDHEN, CDR2 SYDVKM. V lost 6 bases, J lost 6 bases, and 6 bases lay in between. The CDR3 contains 12 residues.

As for this clonotype: Since a much larger clone is just one base distant, this may be a read error. The chain uses TRBV24-1 and TRBJ2-1; 8 positions match TRBD1. The DNA end lines up better with TRBJ2-7; the J call may be wrong. This CDR3 region has 16 residues. The germline V gene encodes CDR1 KGHDR and CDR2 SFDVKD. CDR3 DNA sequence: TGTGCCACCAGTGACCCGCGGACAGGGAAAGACAATGAGCAGTACTTC. Translation: CATSDPRTGKDNEQYF.

Ten or more counts support this clonotype. The chain combines TRBV5-1 with TRBJ1-2, with D unclear. The CDR3 is made up of 11 amino acids. V shed 4 bases and J shed 9 bases, with 10 bases lying between them. CDR1 and CDR2 (germline): SGHRS, YFSETQ. The CDR3 region is CASSPGESYTF. DNA of the CDR3: TGCGCCAGCAGCCCAGGCGAGAGCTACACCTTC.

The chain employs TRBV20-1 and TRBJ2-5; 8 nucleotides line up with TRBD2. Germline V gives CDR1 DFQATT, CDR2 SNEGSKA (reference sequence). The CDR3 length is 13 residues. V lost 6 bases and J lost 5; bases outside the gene matches: 8. DNA of the CDR3: TGCAGTGCCCTCCCCGGGGGGGGGGAGACCCAGTACTTC. Amino acids: CSALPGGGETQYF.

This clonotype was counted ten times or more. This chain joins TRBV27 and TRBJ1-1; 8 bases match TRBD1. The CDR3 contains 14 residues. Germline V gene sequence: CDR1 MNHEY, CDR2 SMNVEV (reference sequence). With V trimmed by 7 bases and J by 3 bases, 7 bases remained unmatched. The CDR3, as DNA: TGTGCCAGCAATCCGGACAGGGACGACACTGAAGCTTTCTTT. It translates to CASNPDRDDTEAFF.

V usage is TRBV29-1 and J usage is TRBJ1-4; tentatively, D is TRBD1 (5 bases). Germline CDR1 SQVTM, CDR2 ANQGSEA. This CDR3 has 13 residues. The V gene lost 4 bases and the J gene lost 3 bases, with 9 bases spanning the gap. Here the CDR3 reads CSVGEGANEKLFF. Here the CDR3 DNA reads TGCAGCGTTGGCGAAGGGGCTAATGAAAAACTGTTTTTT.

This clonotype was recorded a few times. CDR3 sequence (DNA): TGTGCCAGCAGTTTCGTACTAGCGGGAGTAGCCTACGAGCAGTACTTC. It specifies CASSFVLAGVAYEQYF. This chain connects TRBV6-1 to TRBJ2-7, with TRBD2 identical over 11 bases. J lost 2 bases, V lost 5 bases, and 8 bases had no gene match. This CDR3 spans 16 amino acids. The germline V gene encodes CDR1 MNHNS and CDR2 SASEGT.

Only a few counts were recorded for this clonotype. The chain couples TRBV29-1 to TRBJ2-3, with TRBD2 identical over 9 bases. This CDR3 has 16 residues. Germline V gene sequence: CDR1 SQVTM, CDR2 ANQGSEA. The V and J ends lost 0 bases and 2 bases, in that order; junction bases with no gene match: 6. CDR3 residues: CSVEEGASGNTDTQYF. CDR3 nucleotide sequence: TGCAGCGTTGAAGAGGGAGCTAGCGGGAACACAGATACGCAGTATTTT.

With respect to this clonotype: This sequence may be a read error, since a much larger clone differs from it by one base. This likely comes from a read error, as the CDR3 has no conserved phenylalanine or tryptophan at its end. The chain employs TRBV11-2 and TRBJ1-2, with no clear D. Germline values: CDR1 SGHAT, CDR2 FQNNGV. This CDR3 is 11 amino acids long. Trimming stripped 5 bases from V and 4 bases from J, with 5 bases between. The CDR3 reads CASSSIYGYTV. The CDR3 region has the DNA TGTGCCAGCAGCAGCATCTATGGCTACACCGTC.

This clonotype occurred a few times. The genes are TRBV30 and TRBJ1-4; 10 nucleotides align to TRBD1. Germline loops: CDR1 GTSNPN, CDR2 SVGIG (reference sequence). The CDR3 sequence is 13 residues long. V shed 5 bases, J shed 6 bases, and the junction held 3 bases outside the gene matches. The CDR3 region is CAWETGGHEKLFF. In DNA form, the CDR3 reads TGTGCCTGGGAGACAGGGGGCCATGAAAAACTGTTTTTT.

This clonotype was observed a handful of times. This chain links TRBV20-1 with TRBJ1-1, with D maybe TRBD1 (5 bases). Germline loops: CDR1 DFQATT, CDR2 SNEGSKA (reference sequence). The CDR3 covers 16 residues. The CDR3 spells CRARRGGGDSSTEAFF. As DNA, the CDR3 is TGCAGAGCGCGACGCGGGGGAGGAGACAGTTCCACTGAAGCTTTCTTT.

About this clonotype: A single base separates this from a much larger clone, so it may be a read error. The chain is built from TRBV11-2 and TRBJ2-7, with TRBD2 matching 14 bases. From germline, CDR1 is SGHAT and CDR2 FQNNGV. The CDR3 consists of 17 residues. Unmatched junction bases numbered 10, after V lost 3 bases and J lost 6 bases. As DNA, the CDR3 is TGTGCCAGCAGCTTGGAGGGACTAGCGGGAGTATGGTCCGAGCAGTACTTC. It translates to CASSLEGLAGVWSEQYF.

This clonotype was seen many times. This chain joins TRBV12-5 and TRBJ2-1, with a tentative D call TRBD2 (5 bases). V was shortened by 4 bases and J by 0 bases, with 13 bases between the two germline ends. CDR3 size: 16 residues. Per germline, CDR1 LGHNT and CDR2 FRNRAP. The CDR3 loop is CASGSLEGSSYNEQFF. The DNA of the CDR3 is TGTGCTAGTGGTTCCCTCGAGGGAAGCTCCTACAATGAGCAGTTCTTC. Drawing the rest from reference TRBV12-5 and TRBJ2-1, the complete variable domain is DARVTQTPRHKVTEMGQEVTMRCQPILGHNTVFWYRQTMMQGLELLAYFRNRAPLDDSGMPKDRFSAEMPDATLATLKIQPSEPRDSAVYFCASGSLEGSSYNEQFFGPGTRLTVL.

This clonotype was observed many times. V is TRBV29-1 and J is TRBJ2-5, with TRBD1 matching 8 bases. Germline V gene lookup returns CDR1 SQVTM and CDR2 ANQGSEA. CDR3 length: 14 residues. The junction had 10 bases not matched to a gene; V was cut back by 6 bases and J by 4 bases. The chain's CDR3 is CSVDDRGRVETQYF. Here the CDR3 DNA reads TGCAGCGTAGATGACAGGGGAAGGGTAGAGACCCAGTACTTC.

This clonotype was seen many times. The chain uses TRBV11-1 and TRBJ2-2, with no clear D. The CDR3 is 14 residues long. Germline CDR1 and CDR2: SGHAT and FQDESV (reference sequence). V lost 1 base and J lost 1, with 4 bases in between. This chain's CDR3 is CASSLVRNTGELFF. The CDR3 DNA reads TGTGCCAGCAGCTTAGTGCGGAACACCGGGGAGCTGTTTTTT.

This clonotype was counted at least ten times. The chain links TRBV2 to TRBJ2-1; D uncertain. CDR3 size: 15 residues. V dropped 6 bases and J dropped 6 bases, with 18 bases sitting between them. CDR1 and CDR2 (germline): SNHLY, FYNNEI. CDR3 protein: CASSLGNNGFNEQFF. The CDR3 DNA is TGTGCCAGCAGCTTGGGGAATAACGGGTTCAATGAGCAGTTCTTC.